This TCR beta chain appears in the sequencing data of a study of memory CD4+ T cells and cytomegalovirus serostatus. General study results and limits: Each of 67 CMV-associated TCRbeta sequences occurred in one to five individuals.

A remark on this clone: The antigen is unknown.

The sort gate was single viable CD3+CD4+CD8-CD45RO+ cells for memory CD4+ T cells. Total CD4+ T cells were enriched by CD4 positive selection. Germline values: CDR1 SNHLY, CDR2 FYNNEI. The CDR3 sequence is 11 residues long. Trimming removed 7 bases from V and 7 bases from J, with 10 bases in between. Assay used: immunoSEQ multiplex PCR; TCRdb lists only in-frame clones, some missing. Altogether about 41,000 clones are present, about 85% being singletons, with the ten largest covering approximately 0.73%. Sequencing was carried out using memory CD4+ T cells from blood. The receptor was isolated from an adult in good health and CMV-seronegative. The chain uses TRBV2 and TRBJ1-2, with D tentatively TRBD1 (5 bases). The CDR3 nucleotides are TGTGCCAGCAACTACAGGTCTGGCTACACCTTC. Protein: CASNYRSGYTF.